This T cell receptor beta chain was observed in a study of T cells after somatic rescue of genetic block. The V and J ends lost 2 bases and 10 bases respectively, with 21 bases between them. The CDR3 spans 15 residues. Germline-derived CDR1 and CDR2 are SGHRS and YFSETQ. Here immunoSEQ multiplex PCR was the method, and the copy in TCRdb shows in-frame clones only, minus some. The sample holds roughly 110,000 clones, around 90% seen once. Material for sequencing was peripheral blood mononuclear cells (PBMCs). The chain couples TRBV5-1 to TRBJ1-1; perhaps TRBD1 as D (6 bases). The sequence was obtained from a woman aged 18 to 35. The CDR3 loop reads CASSLLQGAEGAAFF. The DNA for the CDR3 is TGCGCCAGCAGCTTATTACAGGGTGCAGAAGGGGCAGCTTTCTTT.